One T cell receptor (beta chain) is described in this entry. The protocol was immunoSEQ multiplex PCR, while the TCRdb copy is restricted to in-frame clones and leaves out a portion. The sample has under 200,000 clones; around nine tenths are singletons. V lost 2 bases and J lost 0, with 13 bases in between. This CDR3 is built from 16 residues. The germline V gene has CDR1 KGHSH and CDR2 LQKENI. This specimen belongs to a study of T cell responses to AZD1222 COVID-19 vaccine. This TCR derives from an adult in good health. The sample consisted of peripheral blood, taken on day 0 of AZD1222 vaccination. The gene calls are TRBV18 and TRBJ1-2, with no clear D. Here the CDR3 reads CASSPYGQATNYGYTF. Here the CDR3 DNA reads TGTGCCAGCTCACCATATGGGCAGGCCACTAACTATGGCTACACCTTC.